Reported below is one T cell receptor beta chain. This clone showed up just once. Its specific antigen is unknown. No clone much larger than this one lies a single base away; base qualities are absent. The trial excluded patients who had a history of autoimmune disease or were on systemic immunosuppression. Peripheral blood for TCR sequencing was collected from all dose cohorts at baseline, on cycle 4 day 1, and on cycle 7 day 1. The samples were drawn from a first-in-human, open-label, multicenter phase I dose-escalation trial of ivuxolimab. Adults with locally advanced or metastatic melanoma, renal cell carcinoma, hepatocellular carcinoma or head and neck squamous cell carcinoma were enrolled in the trial. Before TCR sequencing, CD4+ T cells and CD8+ T cells from peripheral blood were sorted into separate populations. This sample is part of a study of OX40 agonist ivuxolimab in advanced cancers. Some background on the complete study: Ivuxolimab, which targeted the costimulatory receptor OX40 (CD134), was an agonistic, fully human IgG2 monoclonal antibody. Intravenous ivuxolimab was administered to patients every 2 weeks at six dose levels: 0.01, 0.1, 0.3, 1.5, 3 and 10 mg/kg. Of the roughly 51 patients in dose escalation, some 19 had hepatocellular carcinoma, about 15 had melanoma, 9 had renal cell carcinoma and 9 had head and neck cancer. In the dose-escalation cohort, 82.7% of patients were male, and the mean age was approximately 55 years, with a range of about 20 to 79. Prior anti-PD-1, anti-PD-L1 or anti-CTLA-4 therapy was permitted, and 30% to 50% of dose-escalation patients had received checkpoint inhibitors. Partial responses occurred in three dose-escalation patients: two with cutaneous melanoma and one with hepatocellular carcinoma. The purpose of peripheral TCRbeta sequencing was to test whether ivuxolimab changed TCR sequence diversity and led to clonal T-cell expansion. The monotherapy dose-escalation portion (N of about 49 patients) of the phase I ivuxolimab trial is reported in the paper. Broad study findings and their caveats: In the 0.1-3.0 mg/kg groups, partial responders had among the lowest normalized peripheral clonal expansion, particularly in CD8+ T cells. On average, CD8+ T cells showed more expanded clones than CD4+ T cells after ivuxolimab. Which antigens the clonally expanded peripheral T cells were specific for was not determined. Low levels of normalized T-cell clonal expansion were also seen in some nonresponding patients. At doses of 0.1 to 3.0 mg/kg, clonal expansion of both CD4+ and CD8+ blood T cells was observed from baseline to week 6.

The CDR3 covers 15 residues, taking in both the cysteine and the phenylalanine. The read is trimmed to its CDR3 DNA, 45 bases read in frame from base 1. Compared with germline, V lacks 5 bases and J lacks 8 bases; bases without a gene match: 11. CDR1 and CDR2, per the germline V gene, are MDHEN and SYDVKM. For sequencing of the TCRbeta CDR3 region, genomic DNA was extracted from the sorted cells. The immunoSEQ Assay was used to sequence the TCRbeta CDR3 regions. The table was pulled from immuneACCESS by TCRdb, which kept in-frame rearrangements only. Such tables lose some clones; where checked, under half of the loss comes from unresolved V genes, and the rest has no known cause. For this sample there are about 75,000 clones; approximately 81% appear just once. About a sixth of the sample is taken by the ten largest.

This receptor was obtained from an adult with an advanced solid tumor such as melanoma, head and neck, liver or kidney cancer. The rearranged chain carries TRBV28 and TRBJ1-2; TRBD1 fits 10 bases in the junction. The sequencing used CD4+ or CD8+ T cells sorted from blood, collected in a trial of the OX40 agonist ivuxolimab. The DNA sequence is as follows: TGTGCCAGCAGTCATCCGACAGGGGGCGCTTCCGGCTACACCTTC. This encodes CASSHPTGGASGYTF.